The 29 T cell receptor beta chains reported below all come from one sample, sequenced in a study of cytomegalovirus exposure and HLA in healthy donors. With 60 Vbeta and 13 Jbeta primers, the PCR was carried out. Profiled with immunoSEQ multiplex PCR; TCRdb holds only in-frame clones, not every one. The sample lists some 93,000 clones, approximately 80% seen once, with 3% to 3.5% in the top ten. Sequenced material: PBMCs. These receptors were taken from a woman between 40 and 50 years old in good health and CMV-seronegative.

CDR3 in amino acids: CASSFQGSNEKLFF. In nucleotides, the CDR3 is TGCGCCAGCAGCTTCCAGGGATCTAATGAAAAACTGTTTTTT. The chain joins TRBV5-1 to TRBJ1-4; D is possibly TRBD1 (5 bases). This CDR3 has 14 residues. Trimming pared 2 bases from V and 3 bases from J, leaving 8 bases between. Germline CDR1 reads SGHRS; CDR2 reads YFSETQ.

This clone appeared once. The chain uses TRBV28 and TRBJ1-2; 10 positions match TRBD1. Germline CDR1 is MDHEN and CDR2 is SYDVKM. V dropped 2 bases and J dropped 0; count of bases not matched to a gene: 3. This CDR3 region has 16 residues. CDR3 DNA: TGTGCCAGCAGTTTAGGGGGGACAGGGGCTAACTATGGCTACACCTTC. Amino acid sequence: CASSLGGTGANYGYTF.

This clone was found a few times. The chain employs TRBV6-6 and TRBJ1-2, with 10 bases lining up with TRBD1. The germline V gene has CDR1 MNHNY and CDR2 SVGAGI (reference sequence). CDR3 length: 16 amino acids. The V gene end was trimmed by 2 bases and the J gene end by 5 bases; junction bases not matched to a gene: 8. In DNA form, the CDR3 reads TGTGCCAGCAGTTACCCAGAGACAGGGGGCTGGTATGGCTACACCTTC. This translates into CASSYPETGGWYGYTF.

V and J are TRBV27 and TRBJ2-7; possibly TRBD2 for D (5 bases). Germline V gives CDR1 MNHEY, CDR2 SMNVEV (reference sequence). CDR3 length: 15 amino acids. The V and J ends lost 1 base and 0 bases respectively, with 10 bases between them. The CDR3 sequence: CASSLFGVSSYEQYF. CDR3 in DNA: TGTGCCAGCAGTTTATTCGGGGTGAGCTCCTACGAGCAGTACTTC.

This clone was seen only once. The gene calls are TRBV19 and TRBJ1-2, with a possible D match to TRBD1 (5 bases). The V end lost 7 bases, the J end lost 4 bases, and 19 bases lay between the germline ends. The germline V gene encodes CDR1 LNHDA and CDR2 SQIVND (reference sequence). CDR3 length equals 15 residues. The CDR3 nucleotides are TGTGCCAGTAACCCTCCCCAGGGCCTTGGCTATGGCTACACCTTC. Translating gives CASNPPQGLGYGYTF. The whole variable domain, filled in from reference TRBV19 and TRBJ1-2, reads DGGITQSPKYLFRKEGQNVTLSCEQNLNHDAMYWYRQDPGQGLRLIYYSQIVNDFQKGDIAEGYSVSREKKESFPLTVTSAQKNPTAFYLCASNPPQGLGYGYTFGSGTRLTVV.

This clone was seen more than once but under ten times. This chain links TRBV28 with TRBJ2-3; D gene unclear. V lost 6 bases and J lost 2, with 12 bases in between. CDR3 length equals 14 residues. From germline, CDR1 is MDHEN and CDR2 SYDVKM. Here the CDR3 reads CASSLYRDTDTQYF. CDR3 coding DNA: TGTGCCAGCAGCCTTTACAGAGACACAGATACGCAGTATTTT.

This clone was seen a single time. The gene calls are TRBV28 and TRBJ1-2; 10 positions agree with TRBD1. CDR1 is MDHEN and CDR2 is SYDVKM in the germline V gene. The CDR3 is made up of 13 amino acids. The trim removed 3 bases at V and 8 bases at J, leaving 3 bases unmatched. The CDR3 sequence: CASSFKDRGGYTF. The CDR3 coding sequence is TGTGCCAGCAGTTTCAAGGACAGGGGGGGCTACACCTTC.

This rearrangement joins TRBV5-1 to TRBJ1-4, with 7 bases fitting TRBD1. The junction had 8 bases not matched to a gene; V was cut back by 4 bases and J by 8 bases. From germline, CDR1 is SGHRS and CDR2 YFSETQ. The length of the CDR3 is 14 residues. The CDR3 is CASSPRQGGEKLFF. DNA for the CDR3: TGCGCCAGCAGCCCTAGACAGGGAGGCGAAAAACTGTTTTTT.

This clone was detected only a few times. The chain has TRBV5-1 and TRBJ1-4, with TRBD1 matching over 7 bases. Germline V gene lookup returns CDR1 SGHRS and CDR2 YFSETQ. V gave up 4 bases and J gave up 7 bases; unmatched junction bases: 7. The CDR3 is 14 residues long. Here the CDR3 DNA reads TGCGCCAGCAGCGAGGGACAGCTCCTTGAAAAACTGTTTTTT. This codes for CASSEGQLLEKLFF.

The chain joins TRBV4-1 to TRBJ2-2; 10 nucleotides match TRBD2. This CDR3 is 15 amino acids long. V lost 6 bases and J lost 6; bases outside the gene matches: 7. Germline lookup yields CDR1 MGHRA and CDR2 YSYEKL. The CDR3 coding sequence is TGCGCCAGCAGACTACTAGCGGGAACCCCCGGGGAGCTGTTTTTT. Amino acids: CASRLLAGTPGELFF.

The V call is TRBV25-1, the J call TRBJ2-3; 7 bases are a match to TRBD2. The ends lost 2 bases at V and 2 bases at J; junction bases unmatched: 7. The CDR3 runs 16 residues. Germline V CDR1 and CDR2: MGHDK, SYGVNS. The CDR3: CASSEGPSGFTDTQYF. The CDR3 bases are TGTGCCAGCAGTGAAGGGCCTAGCGGATTCACAGATACGCAGTATTTT. The whole variable domain, filled in from reference TRBV25-1 and TRBJ2-3, reads EADIYQTPRYLVIGTGKKITLECSQTMGHDKMYWYQQDPGMELHLIHYSYGVNSTEKGDLSSESTVSRIRTEHFPLTLESARPSHTSQYLCASSEGPSGFTDTQYFGPGTRLTVL.

The chain recombines TRBV5-4 with TRBJ1-2, with D maybe TRBD1 (5 bases). The CDR3 is 13 residues long. Trimming shortened V by 1 base and J by 4 bases, and 8 bases separated the two germline ends. In germline, CDR1 is SGHNT, CDR2 YYREEE (reference sequence). The CDR3 sequence is CASSLNGGYGYTF. In DNA form, the CDR3 reads TGTGCCAGCAGCTTGAACGGGGGCTATGGCTACACCTTC.

The chain couples TRBV29-1 to TRBJ1-5; 7 bases line up with TRBD1. Germline V gene lookup returns CDR1 SQVTM and CDR2 ANQGSEA. The CDR3 length is 13 residues. V lost 7 bases, J lost 7 bases, and 10 bases stayed unmatched. The CDR3 region is CSASKGARQPQHF. The DNA for the CDR3 is TGCAGCGCCTCGAAGGGGGCAAGACAGCCCCAGCATTTT.

This clone showed up just a few times. V usage is TRBV19 and J usage is TRBJ2-1; D is uncertain. Germline V lookup: CDR1 LNHDA, CDR2 SQIVND (reference sequence). The germline V and J ends were trimmed by 6 bases and 8 bases, with 11 bases remaining between them. This CDR3 has 12 amino acids. This CDR3 is CASRRRFDEQFF. The CDR3 DNA is TGTGCCAGTAGGAGGCGGTTCGATGAGCAGTTCTTC.

The V call is TRBV10-3, the J call TRBJ1-1, with a weak D call TRBD1 (6 bases). V was shortened by 0 bases and J by 6 bases, with 17 bases between the two germline ends. This CDR3 is 16 amino acids long. Germline V gives CDR1 ENHRY, CDR2 SYGVKD. The CDR3 is CAISESTGGRGSEAFF. CDR3 bases: TGTGCCATCAGTGAGTCGACCGGGGGGCGAGGTTCTGAAGCTTTCTTT.

The CDR3 region is CASSVTETGRTEAFF. The DNA of the CDR3 is TGTGCCAGCAGCGTCACCGAGACAGGGAGGACTGAAGCTTTCTTT. The chain carries TRBV9 and TRBJ1-1; 7 bases are a match to TRBD1. This CDR3 has 15 residues. CDR1 is SGDLS and CDR2 is YYNGEE in the germline V gene. Germline trimming cut 2 bases from V and 5 bases from J; bases unmatched to any gene: 9.

The rearrangement links TRBV5-1 to TRBJ2-1; 14 bases agree with TRBD2. This CDR3 contains 17 residues. The germline CDR1 and CDR2 sequences are SGHRS and YFSETQ. V dropped 3 bases and J dropped 9; count of bases not matched to a gene: 11. CDR3 DNA: TGCGCCAGCAGCTCGAATCCGACTAGCGGGAGGGCGATTGAGCAGTTCTTC. Its protein is CASSSNPTSGRAIEQFF.

The chain uses TRBV29-1 and TRBJ1-6; D uncertain. Germline CDR1 is SQVTM and CDR2 is ANQGSEA. The CDR3 has 15 residues. Trimming took 6 bases from V and 1 from J, leaving 13 bases between them. The CDR3 sequence: CSVQIGSSYNSPLHF. For the CDR3, the DNA is TGCAGCGTCCAGATAGGGAGTTCCTATAATTCACCCCTCCACTTT.

There are a few counts of this clone. The V call is TRBV4-3, the J call TRBJ1-2; TRBD1 matches at 9 bases. V lost 3 bases to trimming and J lost 6 bases; unmatched junction nucleotides: 5. CDR3 length: 14 residues. The germline CDR1 and CDR2 sequences are LGHNA and YSLEER. This chain's CDR3 is CASSQGTGTDGYTF. Here the CDR3 DNA reads TGCGCCAGCAGCCAGGGGACAGGGACGGATGGCTACACCTTC.

The chain recombines TRBV4-1 with TRBJ2-7; D is unresolved. With 0 bases removed from V and 6 bases from J, the gap between germline ends came to 6 bases. Germline V gene lookup returns CDR1 MGHRA and CDR2 YSYEKL. CDR3 length: 12 amino acids. The CDR3 is CASSQDLSEQYF. CDR3 nucleotides: TGCGCCAGCAGCCAAGATTTGAGCGAGCAGTACTTC.

The rearrangement uses TRBV29-1 and TRBJ2-1, with a weak D call TRBD1 (7 bases). This CDR3 is 15 amino acids long. Per the germline V gene, CDR1 is SQVTM and CDR2 is ANQGSEA. The V end lost 7 bases, the J end lost 2 bases, and 18 bases lay between the germline ends. The CDR3 here is CSAEVQGGTYNEQFF. CDR3 nucleotides: TGCAGCGCCGAGGTGCAGGGGGGAACCTACAATGAGCAGTTCTTC.

This chain uses TRBV5-4 with TRBJ1-2; a weak D match, TRBD1 (5 bases). The CDR3 sequence is 16 residues long. Germline V gives CDR1 SGHNT, CDR2 YYREEE (reference sequence). V was shortened by 6 bases and J by 0 bases, with 18 bases between the two germline ends. The CDR3 nucleotides are TGTGCCAGCACACCGACCCGACAGCCTACTAACTATGGCTACACCTTC. Amino acids: CASTPTRQPTNYGYTF.

The V gene is TRBV15, the J gene TRBJ1-5; no clear D. Germline V CDR1 and CDR2: LNHNV, YYDKDF (reference sequence). Trimming removed 1 base at V and 4 bases at J, with 11 bases between. CDR3 length: 15 residues. The CDR3, as DNA: TGTGCCACCAGCAGAGCCCAGACGGGGAATCAGCCCCAGCATTTT. Translated, it gives CATSRAQTGNQPQHF.

V and J are TRBV30 and TRBJ1-5; D remains ambiguous. V lost 0 bases and J 3 bases, leaving 9 bases between the germline ends. The V gene's germline CDR1 is GTSNPN and CDR2 SVGIG (reference sequence). This CDR3 is built from 14 residues. The CDR3 DNA reads TGTGCCTGGAGTGTACGGCAGGTCAATCAGCCCCAGCATTTT. Its protein product is CAWSVRQVNQPQHF.

This CDR3 reads CASSQTQRYTDTQYF. The CDR3 nucleotides are TGCGCCAGCAGCCAAACTCAGCGCTACACAGATACGCAGTATTTT. The chain couples TRBV4-1 to TRBJ2-3; no clear D. The CDR3 has 15 amino acids. Looked up from germline, CDR1 is MGHRA and CDR2 is YSYEKL. Trimming left V 2 bases short and J 2 bases short, with 11 bases between.

The chain has TRBV27 and TRBJ2-5; 11 nucleotides align to TRBD2. Germline V gene data show CDR1 as MNHEY and CDR2 as SMNVEV (reference sequence). V was clipped by 0 bases and J by 5 bases; unmatched bases: 11. This CDR3 comprises 18 residues. The CDR3, as DNA: TGTGCCAGCAGTTTATCTATGTTAGCGGGAGGGCCAAGCGAGACCCAGTACTTC. Its translation is CASSLSMLAGGPSETQYF.

The chain carries TRBV30 and TRBJ2-1, with 9 bases lining up with TRBD2. CDR3 length equals 17 residues. From germline, CDR1 is GTSNPN and CDR2 SVGIG (reference sequence). J gave up 4 bases and V 4 bases, and 14 bases lay outside the gene matches. The CDR3 region has the DNA TGTGCCTGGACTCGGAGGCGGGGCGGGAGGGGTTACAATGAGCAGTTCTTC. This encodes CAWTRRRGGRGYNEQFF.

The chain recombines TRBV5-4 with TRBJ2-1, with 11 bases matching TRBD1. V lost 4 bases to trimming and J lost 9 bases; unmatched junction nucleotides: 15. This CDR3 spans 17 amino acids. Germline loops: CDR1 SGHNT, CDR2 YYREEE (reference sequence). CDR3 residues: CASSQDPGTGGLGEQFF. Written as DNA, the CDR3 is TGTGCCAGCAGCCAAGACCCCGGGACAGGGGGATTGGGTGAGCAGTTCTTC. Using reference TRBV5-4 and TRBJ2-1 for the parts outside the CDR3, the full variable domain is ETGVTQSPTHLIKTRGQQVTLRCSSQSGHNTVSWYQQALGQGPQFIFQYYREEENGRGNFPPRFSGLQFPNYSSELNVNALELDDSALYLCASSQDPGTGGLGEQFFGPGTRLTVL.

This chain links TRBV9 with TRBJ2-3; 10 bases line up with TRBD1. The CDR3 loop spans 16 amino acids. V trimming: 2 bases; J trimming: 2 bases; junction bases outside the gene matches: 5. Germline V gene sequence: CDR1 SGDLS, CDR2 YYNGEE. CDR3 nucleotide sequence: TGTGCCAGCAGCGTCACCGGGACAGGGGTCACAGATACGCAGTATTTT. Translating gives CASSVTGTGVTDTQYF.